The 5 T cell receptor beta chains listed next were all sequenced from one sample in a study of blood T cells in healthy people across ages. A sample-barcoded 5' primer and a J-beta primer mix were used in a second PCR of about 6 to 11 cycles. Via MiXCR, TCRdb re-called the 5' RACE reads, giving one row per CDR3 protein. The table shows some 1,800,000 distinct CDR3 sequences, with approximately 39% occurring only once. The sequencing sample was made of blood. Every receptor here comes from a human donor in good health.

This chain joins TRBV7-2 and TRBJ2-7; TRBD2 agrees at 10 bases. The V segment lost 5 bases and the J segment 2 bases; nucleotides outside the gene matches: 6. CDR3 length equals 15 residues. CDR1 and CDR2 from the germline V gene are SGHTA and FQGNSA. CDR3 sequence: CASSAAGTSAYEQYF. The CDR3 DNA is TGTGCCAGCAGCGCAGCCGGGACTAGCGCCTACGAGCAGTACTTC.

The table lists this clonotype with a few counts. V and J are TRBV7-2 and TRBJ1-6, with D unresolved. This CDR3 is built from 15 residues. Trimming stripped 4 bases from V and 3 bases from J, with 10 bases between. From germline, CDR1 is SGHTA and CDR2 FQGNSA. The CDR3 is CASSSRGGYNSPLHF. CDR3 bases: TGTGCCAGCAGCTCAAGAGGTGGCTATAATTCACCCCTCCACTTT.

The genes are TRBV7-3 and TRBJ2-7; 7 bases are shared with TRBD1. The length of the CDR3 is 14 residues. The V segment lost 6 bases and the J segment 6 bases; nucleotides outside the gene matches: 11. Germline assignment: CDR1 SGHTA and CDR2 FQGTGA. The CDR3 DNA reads TGTGCCAGCAGTTCAGGGGGTCCCGGAGGCGAGCAGTACTTC. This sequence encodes CASSSGGPGGEQYF.

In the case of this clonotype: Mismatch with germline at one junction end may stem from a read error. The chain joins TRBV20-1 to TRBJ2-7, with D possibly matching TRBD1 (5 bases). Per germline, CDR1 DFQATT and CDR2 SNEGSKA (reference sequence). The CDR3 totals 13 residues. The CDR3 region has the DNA TGCAGTGCTAGAGTTTCAGGGTCTTACGAGCGGTACTTC. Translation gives CSARVSGSYERYF.

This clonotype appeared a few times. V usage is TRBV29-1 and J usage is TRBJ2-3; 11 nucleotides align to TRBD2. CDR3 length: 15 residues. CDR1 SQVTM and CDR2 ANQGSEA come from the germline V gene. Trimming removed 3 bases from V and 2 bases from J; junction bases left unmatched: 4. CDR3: CSVDPSGGPTDTQYF. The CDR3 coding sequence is TGCAGCGTTGATCCTAGCGGGGGGCCCACAGATACGCAGTATTTT.